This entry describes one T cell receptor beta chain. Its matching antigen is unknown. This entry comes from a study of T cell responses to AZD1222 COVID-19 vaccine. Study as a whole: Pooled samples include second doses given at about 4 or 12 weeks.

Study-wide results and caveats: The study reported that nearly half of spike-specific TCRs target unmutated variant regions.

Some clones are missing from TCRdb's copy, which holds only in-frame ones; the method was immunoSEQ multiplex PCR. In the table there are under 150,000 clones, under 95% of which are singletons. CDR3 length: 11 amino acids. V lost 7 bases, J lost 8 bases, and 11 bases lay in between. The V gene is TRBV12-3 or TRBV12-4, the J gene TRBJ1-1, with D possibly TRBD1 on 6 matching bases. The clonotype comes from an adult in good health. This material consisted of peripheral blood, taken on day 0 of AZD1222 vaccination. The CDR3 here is CASTPGTEAFF. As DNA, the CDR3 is TGTGCCAGCACCCCCGGGACAGAAGCTTTCTTT.